The 10 T cell receptor beta chains given below trace back to one sample, sequenced in a study of T-cell reconstitution after alpha-beta-depleted transplantation in children. Molecular barcoding with unique molecular identifiers was used for the TCRbeta library. A single record per CDR3 protein comes from TCRdb applying MiXCR to the PCR reads. The top ten hold 25% to 35% of the sample, which has some 78,000 distinct CDR3 sequences, roughly an eighth seen once. The material sequenced was PBMCs, mostly from graft donor cells, taken 180 days after TCRalphabeta/CD19-depleted stem cell transplant. The receptors derive from a male patient under 10 years old who had a stem cell transplant for acute lymphoblastic leukemia, so the T cells may come from the graft donor.

The V and J genes are TRBV29-1 and TRBJ2-5; 9 nucleotides align to TRBD1. The V gene end was trimmed by 6 bases and the J gene end by 11 bases; junction bases not matched to a gene: 7. The CDR3 has 11 residues. The germline V gene has CDR1 SQVTM and CDR2 ANQGSEA. The CDR3 DNA sequence: TGCAGCGTGCCGGGACAGGGCGGACAGTACTTC. This codes for CSVPGQGGQYF.

This clonotype was seen a handful of times. The chain combines TRBV18 with TRBJ2-1; possible D gene TRBD1, 5 bases. Trimming took off 0 bases at V and 5 bases at J, with 23 bases between the two ends. Looked up from germline, CDR1 is KGHSH and CDR2 is LQKENI. CDR3 length equals 19 residues. The CDR3 sequence: CASSPPRGHSRADHNEQFF. Here the CDR3 DNA reads TGTGCCAGCTCACCACCTAGGGGTCACTCAAGGGCGGATCACAATGAGCAGTTCTTC.

This clonotype was observed many times. CDR3 region: CSAREGAGGPHEQYF. The DNA of the CDR3 is TGCAGTGCTAGAGAGGGAGCGGGAGGCCCCCACGAGCAGTACTTC. The V call is TRBV20-1, the J call TRBJ2-7; TRBD2 matches at 9 bases. The CDR3 covers 15 residues. After removal of 0 bases from V and 5 bases from J, the junction contained 8 bases not matched to a gene. Germline-derived CDR1 and CDR2 are DFQATT and SNEGSKA (reference sequence).

The rearrangement joins TRBV7-9 to TRBJ2-1, with 13 nucleotides matching TRBD2. Germline CDR1 SEHNR, CDR2 FQNEAQ (reference sequence). The CDR3 has 19 residues. Trimming removed 4 bases from V and 7 bases from J; junction bases left unmatched: 16. CDR3 residues: CASSYQTSGRPVWGNEQFF. The CDR3 bases are TGTGCCAGCAGCTATCAGACTAGCGGGAGGCCTGTCTGGGGTAATGAGCAGTTCTTC. Variable domain in full (rest from reference TRBV7-9 and TRBJ2-1): DTGVSQNPRHKITKRGQNVTFRCDPISEHNRLYWYRQTLGQGPEFLTYFQNEAQLEKSRLLSDRFSAERPKGSFSTLEIQRTEQGDSAMYLCASSYQTSGRPVWGNEQFFGPGTRLTVL.

On this clonotype: A read error may produce the germline difference seen at one junction end. The chain carries TRBV4-3 and TRBJ2-7, with 10 bases matching TRBD1. From germline, CDR1 is LGHNA and CDR2 YSLEER. This CDR3 comprises 19 residues. The CDR3 DNA follows: TGCACCAGCAGCCAAGAGTCTCCGGGACAGGGGTTTAGTCGGTACGAGCAGTACTTC. It specifies CTSSQESPGQGFSRYEQYF.

This chain connects TRBV7-2 to TRBJ2-1, with D possibly TRBD2 on 5 matching bases. V lost 6 bases and J lost 0, with 15 bases in between. CDR3 size: 16 residues. Looked up from germline, CDR1 is SGHTA and CDR2 is FQGNSA. CDR3 sequence reads: CASRGWERFSYNEQFF. The CDR3 DNA reads TGTGCCAGCAGGGGTTGGGAGCGCTTCTCCTACAATGAGCAGTTCTTC.

This clonotype was detected many times. The J gene is TRBJ2-1, the V gene TRBV10-3; D assignment may be TRBD1 or TRBD2 (6 bases each). This CDR3 spans 13 amino acids. Germline V gene lookup returns CDR1 ENHRY and CDR2 SYGVKD. V lost 6 bases and J lost 2, with 8 bases in between. CDR3 nucleotide sequence: TGTGCCATCAGGGGGGGCACCTACAATGAGCAGTTCTTC. It is translated as CAIRGGTYNEQFF.

In its sample, this clonotype was seen a few times. The chain combines TRBV20-1 with TRBJ2-1; D remains ambiguous. The germline V and J ends were trimmed by 3 bases and 1 base, with 10 bases remaining between them. There are 14 residues in the CDR3. Germline V CDR1 and CDR2: DFQATT, SNEGSKA (reference sequence). The CDR3 nucleotides are TGCAGTGCTAGTTCTGCCCAGTCCTACAATGAGCAGTTCTTC. Translation: CSASSAQSYNEQFF.

This clonotype was observed at least ten times. CDR3 residues: CASSLGGKRSYEQYF. The CDR3 DNA follows: TGTGCCAGCAGCTTAGGAGGGAAAAGGTCCTACGAGCAGTACTTC. The chain carries TRBV7-2 and TRBJ2-7, with D perhaps TRBD2 (5 bases). Trimming stripped 1 base from V and 1 base from J, with 11 bases between. The CDR3 runs 15 residues. Germline V gives CDR1 SGHTA, CDR2 FQGNSA.

This clonotype was seen ten or more times. The chain couples TRBV7-2 to TRBJ1-2; D unresolved. Trimming shortened V by 4 bases and J by 3 bases, and 12 bases separated the two germline ends. The germline CDR1 and CDR2 sequences are SGHTA and FQGNSA. The CDR3 consists of 14 residues. The CDR3 sequence is CASSSGRTYYGYTF. CDR3 bases: TGTGCCAGCAGCTCAGGACGGACTTACTATGGCTACACCTTC.